A selection of T cell receptor beta chains follows, all from one sample in a study of blood T cell repertoires in COVID-19. Produced via immunoSEQ multiplex PCR; TCRdb's table is partial and in-frame only. The repertoire has around 68,000 clones, around 90% of them found once; the top ten carry approximately 7%. Sequenced input: peripheral blood. The receptor source for this set is a man aged 45-60 years with active COVID-19. The CDR3 runs from the conserved cysteine through the conserved F or W.

V gene | CDR3 protein
TRBV19 | CASSRRSVIQRDGTLYGYTF
TRBV5-5 | CASSPEGWRETQYF
TRBV9 | CASSLNPRTGDTEAFF
TRBV6-6 | CASSYLLAGGSEEQFF
TRBV6-5 | CASSLDIYEQYF
TRBV6-1 | CASSEGAGIIYEQYF
TRBV9 | CASSVVSQISGNTIYF
TRBV6-1 | CASSGRQGARTVNTEAFF
TRBV14 | CASSQNGGATGELFF
TRBV27 | CASRSRRDSFSDEQFF
TRBV28 | CASSLPQAPYEQYF
TRBV2 | CASSWDRGEGYTF
TRBV20-1 | CSALSRNEQFF
TRBV2 | CASSGIDSYEQYF
TRBV6-6 | CASRGSGEDTQYF
TRBV7-8 | CASSQPGTSGGNTGELFF